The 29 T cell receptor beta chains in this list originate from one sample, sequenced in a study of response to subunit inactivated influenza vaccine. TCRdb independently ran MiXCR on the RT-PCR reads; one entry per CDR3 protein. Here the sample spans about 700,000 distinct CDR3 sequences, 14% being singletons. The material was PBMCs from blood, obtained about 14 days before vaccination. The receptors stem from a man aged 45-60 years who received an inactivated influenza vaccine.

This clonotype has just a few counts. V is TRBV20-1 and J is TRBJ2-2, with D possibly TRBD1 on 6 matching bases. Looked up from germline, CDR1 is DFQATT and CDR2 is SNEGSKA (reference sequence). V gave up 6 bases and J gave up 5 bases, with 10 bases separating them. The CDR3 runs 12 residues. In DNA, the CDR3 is TGCAGTGCCGAACAGGGTACCGGGGAGCTGTTTTTT. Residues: CSAEQGTGELFF.

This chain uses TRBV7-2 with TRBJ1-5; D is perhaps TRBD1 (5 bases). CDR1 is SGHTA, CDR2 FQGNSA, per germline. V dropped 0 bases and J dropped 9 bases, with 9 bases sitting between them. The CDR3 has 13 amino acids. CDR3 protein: CASSLAGDAPQHF. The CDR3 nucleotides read TGTGCCAGCAGCTTAGCAGGGGATGCGCCCCAGCATTTT.

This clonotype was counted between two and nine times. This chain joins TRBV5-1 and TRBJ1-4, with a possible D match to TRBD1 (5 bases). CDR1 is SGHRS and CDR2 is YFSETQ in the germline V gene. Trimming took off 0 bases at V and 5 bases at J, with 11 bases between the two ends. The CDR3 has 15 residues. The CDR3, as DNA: TGCGCCAGCAGCTTGGGGGGGACGGACAATGAAAAACTGTTTTTT. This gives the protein CASSLGGTDNEKLFF.

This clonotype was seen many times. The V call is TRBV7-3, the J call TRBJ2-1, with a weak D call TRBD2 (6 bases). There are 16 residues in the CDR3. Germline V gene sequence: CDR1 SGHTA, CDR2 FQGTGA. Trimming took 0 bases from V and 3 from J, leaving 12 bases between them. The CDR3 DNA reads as TGTGCCAGCAGCTTAACCGGCGGGACTTTCTACAATGAGCAGTTCTTC. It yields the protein CASSLTGGTFYNEQFF. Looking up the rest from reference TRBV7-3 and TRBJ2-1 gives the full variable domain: GAGVSQTPSNKVTEKGKYVELRCDPISGHTALYWYRQSLGQGPEFLIYFQGTGAADDSGLPNDRFFAVRPEGSVSTLKIQRTERGDSAVYLCASSLTGGTFYNEQFFGPGTRLTVL.

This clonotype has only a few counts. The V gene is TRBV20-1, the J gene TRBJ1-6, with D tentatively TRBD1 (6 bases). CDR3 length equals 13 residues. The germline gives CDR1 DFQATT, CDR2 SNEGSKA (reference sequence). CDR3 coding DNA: TGCAGCCCTAATGGACAGCCGAATTCACCCCTCCACTTT. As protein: CSPNGQPNSPLHF.

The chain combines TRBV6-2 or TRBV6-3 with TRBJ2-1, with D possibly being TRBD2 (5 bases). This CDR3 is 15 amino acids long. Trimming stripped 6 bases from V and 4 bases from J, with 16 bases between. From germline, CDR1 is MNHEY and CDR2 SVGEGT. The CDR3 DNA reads TGTGCCAGCAGAGGCGCCACGGAGGATTACAATGAGCAGTTCTTC. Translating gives CASRGATEDYNEQFF.

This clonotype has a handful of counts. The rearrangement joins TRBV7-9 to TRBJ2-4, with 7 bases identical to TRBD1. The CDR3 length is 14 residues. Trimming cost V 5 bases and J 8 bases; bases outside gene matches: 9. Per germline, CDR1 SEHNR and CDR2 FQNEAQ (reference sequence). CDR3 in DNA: TGTGCCAGCAGCCCAGACAGGGAGTGGGACATTCAGTACTTC. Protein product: CASSPDREWDIQYF.

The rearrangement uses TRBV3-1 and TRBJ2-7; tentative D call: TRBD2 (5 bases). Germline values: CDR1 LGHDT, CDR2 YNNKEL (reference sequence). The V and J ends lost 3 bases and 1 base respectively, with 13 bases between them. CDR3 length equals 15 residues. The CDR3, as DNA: TGTGCCAGCAGCCACGGGGAACGGGTTTCCTACGAGCAGTACTTC. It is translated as CASSHGERVSYEQYF.

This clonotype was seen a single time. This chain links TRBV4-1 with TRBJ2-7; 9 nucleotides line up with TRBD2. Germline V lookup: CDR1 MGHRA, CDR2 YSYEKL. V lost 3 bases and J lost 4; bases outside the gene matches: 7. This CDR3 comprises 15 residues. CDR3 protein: CASSQRAGGLYEQYF. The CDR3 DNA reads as TGCGCCAGCAGCCAGCGAGCGGGGGGCCTTTACGAGCAGTACTTC.

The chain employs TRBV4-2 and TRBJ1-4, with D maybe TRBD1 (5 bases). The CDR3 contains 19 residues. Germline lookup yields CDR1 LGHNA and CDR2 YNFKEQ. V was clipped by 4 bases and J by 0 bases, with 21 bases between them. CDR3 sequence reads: CASSREVPRRGPTNEKLFF. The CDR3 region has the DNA TGTGCCAGCAGCCGGGAAGTCCCTCGCCGGGGCCCAACTAATGAAAAACTGTTTTTT.

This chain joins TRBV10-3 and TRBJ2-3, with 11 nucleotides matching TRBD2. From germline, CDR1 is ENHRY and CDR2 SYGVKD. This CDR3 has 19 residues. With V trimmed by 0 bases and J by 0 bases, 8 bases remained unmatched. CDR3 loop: CAISESETSGGLSTDTQYF. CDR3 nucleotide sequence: TGTGCCATCAGTGAGTCGGAAACTAGCGGGGGCCTTAGCACAGATACGCAGTATTTT.

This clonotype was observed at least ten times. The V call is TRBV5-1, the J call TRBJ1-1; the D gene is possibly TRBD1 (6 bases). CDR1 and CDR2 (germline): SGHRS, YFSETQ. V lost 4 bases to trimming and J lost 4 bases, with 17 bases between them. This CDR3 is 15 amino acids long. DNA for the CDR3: TGCGCCAGCAGCGCCGTACAGGGTAAGGGCACTGAAGCTTTCTTT. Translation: CASSAVQGKGTEAFF.

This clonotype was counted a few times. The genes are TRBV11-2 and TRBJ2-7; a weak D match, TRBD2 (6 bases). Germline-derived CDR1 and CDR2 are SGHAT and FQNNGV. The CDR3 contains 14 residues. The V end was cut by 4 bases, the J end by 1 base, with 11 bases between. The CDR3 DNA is TGTGCCAGCAGCTCGGGACTTGTGTCCTACGAGCAGTACTTC. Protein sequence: CASSSGLVSYEQYF.

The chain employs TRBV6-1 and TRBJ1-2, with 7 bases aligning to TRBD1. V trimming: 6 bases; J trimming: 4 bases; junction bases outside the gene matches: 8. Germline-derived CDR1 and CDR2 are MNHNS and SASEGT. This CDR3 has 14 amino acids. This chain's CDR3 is CASSDRVPPYGYTF. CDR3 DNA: TGTGCCAGCAGCGACAGGGTTCCACCCTATGGCTACACCTTC.

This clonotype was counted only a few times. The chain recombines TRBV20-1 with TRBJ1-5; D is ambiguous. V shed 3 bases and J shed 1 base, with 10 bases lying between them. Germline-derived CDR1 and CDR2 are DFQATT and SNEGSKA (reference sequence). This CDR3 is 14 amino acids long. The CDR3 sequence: CSASLQASNQPQHF. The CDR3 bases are TGCAGTGCTAGTCTCCAGGCGAGCAATCAGCCCCAGCATTTT.

CDR3 nucleotide sequence: TGTGCCAGCAGCGCCAAGGCCGGGGCCTACACAGATACGCAGTATTTT. It encodes CASSAKAGAYTDTQYF. The chain links TRBV9 to TRBJ2-3, with D tentatively TRBD1 or TRBD2 (5 bases each). Looked up from germline, CDR1 is SGDLS and CDR2 is YYNGEE. The CDR3 has 16 amino acids. V was clipped by 3 bases and J by 2 bases, with 16 bases between them.

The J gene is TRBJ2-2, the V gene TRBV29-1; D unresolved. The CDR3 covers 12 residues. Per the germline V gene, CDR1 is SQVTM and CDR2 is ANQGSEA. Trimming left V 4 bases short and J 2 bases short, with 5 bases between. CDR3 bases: TGCAGCGTTGTTGCTAACACCGGGGAGCTGTTTTTT. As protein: CSVVANTGELFF.

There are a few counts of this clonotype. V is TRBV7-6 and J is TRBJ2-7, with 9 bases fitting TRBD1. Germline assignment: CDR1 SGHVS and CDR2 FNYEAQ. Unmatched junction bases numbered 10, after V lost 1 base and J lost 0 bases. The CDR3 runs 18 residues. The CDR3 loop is CASSLDRDRVIGSYEQYF. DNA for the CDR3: TGTGCCAGCAGCTTAGACCGGGACAGGGTGATCGGCTCCTACGAGCAGTACTTC.

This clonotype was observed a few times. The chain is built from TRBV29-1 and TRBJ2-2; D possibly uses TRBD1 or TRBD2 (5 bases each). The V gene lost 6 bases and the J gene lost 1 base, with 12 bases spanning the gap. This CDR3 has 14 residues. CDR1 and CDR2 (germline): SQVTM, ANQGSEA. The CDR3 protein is CSVEGRRNTGELFF. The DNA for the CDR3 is TGCAGCGTCGAGGGACGGAGGAACACCGGGGAGCTGTTTTTT.

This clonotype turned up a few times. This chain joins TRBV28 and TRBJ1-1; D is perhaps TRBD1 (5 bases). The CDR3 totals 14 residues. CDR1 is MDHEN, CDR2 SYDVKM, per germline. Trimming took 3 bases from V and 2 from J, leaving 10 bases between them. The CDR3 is CASSLVQDNTEAFF. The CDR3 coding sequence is TGTGCCAGCAGTTTGGTACAGGATAACACTGAAGCTTTCTTT. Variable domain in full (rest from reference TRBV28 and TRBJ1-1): DVKVTQSSRYLVKRTGEKVFLECVQDMDHENMFWYRQDPGLGLRLIYFSYDVKMKEKGDIPEGYSVSREKKERFSLILESASTNQTSMYLCASSLVQDNTEAFFGQGTRLTVV.

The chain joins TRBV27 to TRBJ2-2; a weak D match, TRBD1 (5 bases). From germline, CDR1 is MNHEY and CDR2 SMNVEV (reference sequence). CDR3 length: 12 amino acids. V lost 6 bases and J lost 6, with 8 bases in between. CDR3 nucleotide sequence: TGTGCCAGCAGATCAGGGCCCGGGGAGCTGTTTTTT. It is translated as CASRSGPGELFF.

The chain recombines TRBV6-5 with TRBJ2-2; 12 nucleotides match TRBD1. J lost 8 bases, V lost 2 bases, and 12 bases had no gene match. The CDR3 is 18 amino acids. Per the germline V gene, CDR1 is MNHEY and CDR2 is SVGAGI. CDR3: CASSYIPGQGAGRGELFF. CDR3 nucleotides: TGTGCCAGCAGTTACATCCCGGGACAGGGGGCCGGTCGGGGGGAGCTGTTTTTT.

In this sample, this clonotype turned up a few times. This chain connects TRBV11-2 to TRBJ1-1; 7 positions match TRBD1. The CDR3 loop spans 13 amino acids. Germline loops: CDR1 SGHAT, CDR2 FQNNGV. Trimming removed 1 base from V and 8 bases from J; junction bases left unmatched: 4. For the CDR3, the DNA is TGTGCCAGCAGCTTAGGGAGGGGGCGCGAAGCTTTCTTT. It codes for CASSLGRGREAFF.

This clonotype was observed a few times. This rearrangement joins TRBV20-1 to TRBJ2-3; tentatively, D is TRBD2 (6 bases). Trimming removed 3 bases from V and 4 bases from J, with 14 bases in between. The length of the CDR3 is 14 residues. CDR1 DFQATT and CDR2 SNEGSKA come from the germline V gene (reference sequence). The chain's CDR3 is CSARPTSSADTQYF. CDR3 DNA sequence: TGCAGTGCTAGGCCGACTAGTTCAGCAGATACGCAGTATTTT.

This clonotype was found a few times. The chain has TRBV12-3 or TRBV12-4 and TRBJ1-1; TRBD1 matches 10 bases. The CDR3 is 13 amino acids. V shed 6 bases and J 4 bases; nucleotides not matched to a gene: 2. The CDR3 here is CASRGQGSTEAFF. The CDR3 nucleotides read TGTGCCAGCAGGGGACAGGGGAGCACTGAAGCTTTCTTT.

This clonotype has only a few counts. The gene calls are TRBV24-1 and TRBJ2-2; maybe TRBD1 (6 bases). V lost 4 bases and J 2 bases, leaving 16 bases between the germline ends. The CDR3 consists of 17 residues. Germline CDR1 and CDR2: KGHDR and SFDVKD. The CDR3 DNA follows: TGTGCCACCAGTGAGCTGGGGGCGTCAGGTAACACCGGGGAGCTGTTTTTT. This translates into CATSELGASGNTGELFF.

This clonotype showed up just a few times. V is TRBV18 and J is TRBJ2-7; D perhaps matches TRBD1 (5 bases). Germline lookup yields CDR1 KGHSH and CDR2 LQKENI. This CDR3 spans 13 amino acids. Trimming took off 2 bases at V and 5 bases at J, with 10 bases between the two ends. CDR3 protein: CASSPDSRHEQYF. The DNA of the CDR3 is TGTGCCAGCTCACCAGACAGCAGACACGAGCAGTACTTC.

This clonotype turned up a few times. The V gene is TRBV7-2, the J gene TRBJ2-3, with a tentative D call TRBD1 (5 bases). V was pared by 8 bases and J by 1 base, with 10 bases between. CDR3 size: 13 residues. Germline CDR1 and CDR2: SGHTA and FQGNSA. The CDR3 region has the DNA TGTGCCAGCGCAAGACAGCGCACAGATACGCAGTATTTT. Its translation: CASARQRTDTQYF. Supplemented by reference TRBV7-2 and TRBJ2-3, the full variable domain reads GAGVSQSPSNKVTEKGKDVELRCDPISGHTALYWYRQSLGQGLEFLIYFQGNSAPDKSGLPSDRFSAERTGGSVSTLTIQRTQQEDSAVYLCASARQRTDTQYFGPGTRLTVL.

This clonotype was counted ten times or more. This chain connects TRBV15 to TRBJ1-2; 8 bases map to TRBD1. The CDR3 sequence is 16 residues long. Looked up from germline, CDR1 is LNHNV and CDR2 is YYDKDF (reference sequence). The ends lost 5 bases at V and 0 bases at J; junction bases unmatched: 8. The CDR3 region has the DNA TGTGCCACCAGCGCGACAGGGGTTCCCTCTAACTATGGCTACACCTTC. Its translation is CATSATGVPSNYGYTF.